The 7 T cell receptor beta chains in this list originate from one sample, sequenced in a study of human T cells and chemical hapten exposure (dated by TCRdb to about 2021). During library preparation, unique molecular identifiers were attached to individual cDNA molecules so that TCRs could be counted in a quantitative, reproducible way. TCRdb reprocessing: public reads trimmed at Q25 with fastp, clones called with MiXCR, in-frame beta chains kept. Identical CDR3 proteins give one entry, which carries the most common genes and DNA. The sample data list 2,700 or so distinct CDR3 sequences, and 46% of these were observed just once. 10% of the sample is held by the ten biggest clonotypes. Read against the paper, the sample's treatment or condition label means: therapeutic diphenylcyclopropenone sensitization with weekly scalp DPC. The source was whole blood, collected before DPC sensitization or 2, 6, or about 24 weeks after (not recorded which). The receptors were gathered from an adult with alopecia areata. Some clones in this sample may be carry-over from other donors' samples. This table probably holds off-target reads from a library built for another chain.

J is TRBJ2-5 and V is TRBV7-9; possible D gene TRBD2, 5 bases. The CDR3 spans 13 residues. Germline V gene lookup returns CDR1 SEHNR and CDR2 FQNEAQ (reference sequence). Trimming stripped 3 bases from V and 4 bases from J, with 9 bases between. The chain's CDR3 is CASSFNSGETQYF. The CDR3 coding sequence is TGTGCCAGCAGCTTTAACAGCGGAGAGACCCAGTACTTC. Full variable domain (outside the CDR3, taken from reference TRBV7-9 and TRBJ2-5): DTGVSQNPRHKITKRGQNVTFRCDPISEHNRLYWYRQTLGQGPEFLTYFQNEAQLEKSRLLSDRFSAERPKGSFSTLEIQRTEQGDSAMYLCASSFNSGETQYFGPGTRLLVL.

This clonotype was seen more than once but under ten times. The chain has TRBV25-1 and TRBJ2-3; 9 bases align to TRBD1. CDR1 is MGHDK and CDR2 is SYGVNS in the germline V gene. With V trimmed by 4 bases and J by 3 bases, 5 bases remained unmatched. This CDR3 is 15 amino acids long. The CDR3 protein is CASSAHRGLTDTQYF. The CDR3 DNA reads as TGTGCCAGCAGTGCCCACAGGGGGCTGACAGATACGCAGTATTTT.

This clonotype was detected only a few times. CDR3 amino acids: CASSRPRGREQYF. The CDR3 coding sequence is TGTGCCAGCAGCCGACCCCGAGGGCGCGAGCAGTACTTC. This chain connects TRBV3-1 to TRBJ2-7, with a possible D match to TRBD2 (5 bases). The germline CDR1 and CDR2 sequences are LGHDT and YNNKEL (reference sequence). V was trimmed by 4 bases and J by 6 bases, leaving 13 bases between them. The CDR3 is 13 amino acids.

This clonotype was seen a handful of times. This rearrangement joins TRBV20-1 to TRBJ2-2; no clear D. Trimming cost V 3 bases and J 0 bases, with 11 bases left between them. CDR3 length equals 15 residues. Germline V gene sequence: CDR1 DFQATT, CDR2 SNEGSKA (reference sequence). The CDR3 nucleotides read TGCAGTGCTAGGACGGCAAACACGAACACCGGGGAGCTGTTTTTT. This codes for CSARTANTNTGELFF.

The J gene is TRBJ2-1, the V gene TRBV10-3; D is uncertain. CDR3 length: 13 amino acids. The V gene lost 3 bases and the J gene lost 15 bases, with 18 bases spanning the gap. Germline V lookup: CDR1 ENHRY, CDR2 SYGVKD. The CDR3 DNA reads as TGTGCCATCAGTGACCCCCGGGTCCGGAAGTGGTTCTTC. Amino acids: CAISDPRVRKWFF.

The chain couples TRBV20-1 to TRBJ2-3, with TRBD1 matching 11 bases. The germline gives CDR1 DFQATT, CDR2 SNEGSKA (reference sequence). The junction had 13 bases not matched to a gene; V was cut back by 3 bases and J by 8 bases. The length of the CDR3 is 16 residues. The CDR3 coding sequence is TGCAGTGCTAGCCCAACCGGGACAGGGGGTTTGGGTACGCAGTATTTT. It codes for CSASPTGTGGLGTQYF.

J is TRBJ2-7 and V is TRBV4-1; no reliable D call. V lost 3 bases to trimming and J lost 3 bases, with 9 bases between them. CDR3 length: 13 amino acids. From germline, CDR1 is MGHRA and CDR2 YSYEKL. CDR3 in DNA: TGCGCCAGCAGCCACCTGACGGACTACGAGCAGTACTTC. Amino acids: CASSHLTDYEQYF.